This T cell receptor (beta chain) originates from a study of shared clonotypes between healthy human individuals (dated by TCRdb to the early 2020s). For the study in its entirety: The cohort comprised two women and a few men aged 18 to 49 years. To estimate repertoire size and how much clonotypes are shared between individuals, the study performed deep sequencing of blood TCR repertoires from a handful of healthy adults. To increase sequencing depth and limit assay-specific biases, different laboratories used diverse techniques to prepare libraries and sequence TCR repertoires. For each donor, three plates each were used for CD4 naive and CD4 memory, two plates were used for CD8 naive, and one plate was used for CD8 memory. Between about 0.9 and 8.9 billion PBMCs per donor were obtained by leukapheresis. Results and caveats for the whole study, not just this receptor: Sharing across a handful of donors was observed for approximately 5% of naive CD4, over 3% of naive CD8, 2% to 2.5% of memory CD4, and around 0.4% of memory CD8 clonotypes. Higher generation probabilities were observed for clonotypes shared by all four sorted-subset donors than for non-shared clonotypes. Larger estimated clonotype richness was generally found for naive subsets than for memory subsets. Even with the large sequencing depth, rarefaction of the sorted-subset datasets indicated that sequencing was incomplete. Only blood was sampled, and tissue TCR repertoires likely differ from those in blood. Pairwise subsampling indicated that sequencing depth was expected to affect the degree of clonotype sharing among donors. The genetic and exposure-history diversity represented was limited by the small number of donors.

Using the deep immunoSEQ assay, multiplex PCR amplified TCR CDR3 regions from genomic DNA. For each cell subset, the extracted genomic DNA was distributed evenly across all wells of several immunoSEQ 96-well plates, and each plate served as one replicate. For sorted subsets, 200 ng of genomic DNA, equivalent to around 31,000 T cell genomes, went into each replicate PCR. The purified libraries were quantified using a Qubit 3.0 fluorometer, sized with a Bioanalyzer 2100, and then quantified again using the KAPA Library Quantification kit. Every immunoSEQ 96-well plate was sequenced on a dedicated single-read 150-cycle Illumina NextSeq 550 flow cell. The authors processed their data as follows. Because the immunoSEQ output included only junctional sequences and no quality scores, the filtering could not be the same as the filtering used for full-length reads. Sequences were annotated with PyIR, a Python wrapper for IgBLAST v1.9, and V/J genes and CDR3 were assigned using IMGT germline references. Any read was removed if the V/J assignment was weak (E-value above 1e-6), the CDR3 was missing, or the read contained stop codons, out-of-frame junctions, or ambiguous translated residues. A V3J clonotype was defined by an identical inferred V gene, J gene, and CDR3 amino acid sequence. The percentage overlap between two repertoires was calculated by dividing the number of shared unique clonotypes by the size of the smaller repertoire. Richness of each repertoire was evaluated using RTK rarefaction, the Chao1 estimator, and Recon v2.1 estimates of unobserved clonotypes. For all TCRbeta clonotypes obtained by the gDNA method from several donors, generation probabilities were computed with OLGA. The immuneACCESS repertoire file appears here via TCRdb, limited to in-frame rearrangements. These files lack a portion of the clones; in checked studies, under half of the deficit traces to unresolved V genes, and the cause of the others is not known. D and trimming come from the DNA, and the V and J calls and clone size come from that table. This sample comprises approximately 740,000 clones, nearly 95% of them detected only once. Together, the top ten hold about 24% of the sample.

With respect to this clone: The antigen it recognizes is unknown. Base qualities are not at hand, and no much larger clone is one base apart.

CD8 naive samples consisted of CD45RO-negative cells that were positively selected for CCR7, yielding a CD45RA+CCR7+ population without TemRA cells. Donors were healthy HIV-negative adults with no recently reported acute infections or vaccinations. Only Caucasian adults living in Nashville, Tennessee, USA were represented among the donors. Blood was collected by leukapheresis, and PBMCs were isolated by Ficoll-Histopaque density gradient centrifugation and then cryopreserved in liquid nitrogen vapor phase. Purity and quantity of every magnetically sorted T cell population were checked by analytical flow cytometry. From each sorted fraction, genomic DNA was isolated and quantified by UV absorbance on a Nanodrop 2000c. Trimming removed 4 bases from V and 0 bases from J, leaving 2 bases between the germline ends. CDR1 SNHLY and CDR2 FYNNEI were looked up in the germline V gene. Including the terminal cysteine and phenylalanine, the CDR3 comprises 12 residues. Of the read, only the CDR3 DNA is kept; its 36 bases are in frame from base 1.

Sequencing was performed on naive CD8+ T cells sorted from blood. The cell subset or site label corresponds to: CD45RA+CCR7+. This receptor chain uses TRBV2 and TRBJ2-3; there is no confident call for the D gene. The clonotype originates from a man aged 25-45 years in good health. The DNA sequence is given as TGTGCCAGCAGTGGCAGCACAGATACGCAGTATTTT. It translates to CASSGSTDTQYF. Joined to the reference TRBV2 and TRBJ2-3 proteins, this CDR3 gives the full variable domain: EPEVTQTPSHQVTQMGQEVILRCVPISNHLYFYWYRQILGQKVEFLVSFYNNEISEKSEIFDDQFSVERPDGSNFTLKIRSTKLEDSAMYFCASSGSTDTQYFGPGTRLTVL.